A selection of T cell receptor beta chains follows, all from one sample in a study of T cell responses to AZD1222 COVID-19 vaccine. Libraries were prepared by immunoSEQ multiplex PCR; TCRdb keeps only in-frame clonotypes and omits some of them. The sample consists of about 59,000 clones, 80% to 90% of them appearing once. Material: peripheral blood, obtained 28 days after the second AZD1222 dose. Receptors originate from an adult who received the AZD1222 COVID-19 vaccine. Both conserved end residues are trimmed from each CDR3.

v_gene	j_gene	CDR3aa
TRBV2	TRBJ2-3	ASKEDRASADTQY
TRBV10-1	TRBJ2-7	ASSESGGINEQY
TRBV18	TRBJ2-3	ASSPRTDTQY
TRBV27	TRBJ1-6	ASSRDRANSPLH
TRBV7-9	TRBJ1-3	ASSATGNTIY
TRBV11-2	TRBJ2-1	ASSLSGTTNEQF
TRBV5-4	TRBJ2-7	ASSFSTGLAVDEQY
TRBV5-1	TRBJ2-3	ASSNGLAGEGGTQY
TRBV19	TRBJ2-7	ASSQGGQGVYEQY
TRBV30	TRBJ1-2	AWSGTGGRVGYT
TRBV19	TRBJ2-2	ASSGQGKAGELF
TRBV7-9	TRBJ2-1	ASSFSGRASGGQF
TRBV6-2/TRBV6-3	TRBJ2-7	ASSNGGDRYEQY
TRBV7-6	TRBJ2-1	ASSTANEQF
TRBV19	TRBJ1-6	ASTAGTANSPLH
TRBV28	TRBJ1-2	ASSLSPFPYGYT
TRBV5-1	TRBJ2-5	ASSLSGGSKTQY
TRBV28	TRBJ1-1	ASSPTGGPTFAF
TRBV7-3	TRBJ1-6	ASSLGSGGSSPLH
TRBV6-5	TRBJ2-7	ASSYSIGDLN
TRBV10-2	TRBJ1-5	ASKETGNQPQH
TRBV6-1	TRBJ2-7	ASSEVGARA
TRBV5-1	TRBJ1-2	ASSPGTGERYGYT
TRBV2	TRBJ2-2	ASSVGTGTTGELF
TRBV19	TRBJ2-7	ASSIDGASSVYEQY
TRBV28	TRBJ1-4	ASGSSSGGEEKLF
TRBV25-1	TRBJ2-5	ASSENAGQEEETQY
TRBV1	TRBJ1-2	TSSQEKTGTGVGYT
TRBV10-3	TRBJ1-6	AISSQQGGGSPLH